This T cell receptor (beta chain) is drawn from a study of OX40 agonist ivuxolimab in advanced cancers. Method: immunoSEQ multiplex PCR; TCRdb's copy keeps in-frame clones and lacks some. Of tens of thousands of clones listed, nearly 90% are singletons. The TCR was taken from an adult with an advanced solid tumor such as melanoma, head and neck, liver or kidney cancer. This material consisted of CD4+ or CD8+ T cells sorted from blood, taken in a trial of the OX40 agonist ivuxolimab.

CDR3 in DNA: TGTGCCAGCAGCTTAGACCTGAGCTTGGGGGCCGGGGAGCTGTTTTTT. This translates into CASSLDLSLGAGELFF. The chain joins TRBV7-9 to TRBJ2-2, with D perhaps matching TRBD1 or TRBD2 (5 bases each). CDR3 length equals 16 residues. V was trimmed by 1 base and J by 6 bases, leaving 15 bases between them. CDR1 SEHNR and CDR2 FQNEAQ come from the germline V gene (reference sequence). Together with reference TRBV7-9 and TRBJ2-2, the CDR3 gives the full variable domain: DTGVSQNPRHKITKRGQNVTFRCDPISEHNRLYWYRQTLGQGPEFLTYFQNEAQLEKSRLLSDRFSAERPKGSFSTLEIQRTEQGDSAMYLCASSLDLSLGAGELFFGEGSRLTVL.